This TCR beta chain was recovered during a study of beta chain features in type 1 diabetes. Background on the study: Examined across all samples were about 110 million sorted cells. Whole-study results and caveats: When Type 1 diabetes patients were examined, their TCRB CDR3s proved moderately but significantly shorter in all four CD4+ subsets.

Germline V lookup: CDR1 SGHTA, CDR2 FQGNSA. The V gene end was trimmed by 5 bases and the J gene end by 5 bases; junction bases not matched to a gene: 5. The CDR3 consists of 15 residues. The entirety of the isolated RNA underwent reverse transcription, so expressed TCRB transcripts were sequenced. This table comes from immunoSEQ multiplex PCR, and its TCRdb copy is limited to in-frame clones, with some not included. The data show under 250,000 clones, with more than 11% seen just once and roughly 0.019% held by the top ten. Regarding this clone: What it binds is not known.

The material sequenced was naive CD4+ T cells from blood. The clonotype originates from a man younger than 45 with type 1 diabetes. V gene TRBV7-2 combines with J gene TRBJ2-5, with TRBD2 matching 13 bases. CDR3 in amino acids: CASSLRTSGGETQYF. CDR3 sequence (DNA): TGTGCCAGCAGCCTTCGGACTAGCGGGGGCGAGACCCAGTACTTC.